This TCR beta chain came from a study of blood T cell repertoires in COVID-19. At the level of the study: Italy, Spain and the United States were the sources of the convalescent and acute COVID-19 samples.

CDR1 is LNHDA and CDR2 is SQIVND in the germline V gene (reference sequence). This CDR3 contains 15 residues. V dropped 7 bases and J dropped 0; count of bases not matched to a gene: 7. Sequenced by immunoSEQ multiplex PCR; TCRdb stores in-frame clones only, minus some. Of about 200,000 clones listed, 80% to 90% are singletons. Those who participated ranged in age from roughly 18 to 90 years and resided in about two dozen US areas. Allocation to cohorts depended on clinical history reported by the participants. Recovered Cohort 3 donors showed two negative PCRs, clearance, or symptom resolution. This TCR came from a woman aged 18-29 years who had recovered from COVID-19. Sequenced: PBMCs or T cells enriched from blood (not recorded which). This rearrangement joins TRBV19 to TRBJ2-3; the match to TRBD2 covers 7 bases. The CDR3 reads CASIGTKTSTDTQYF. DNA of the CDR3: TGTGCCAGTATTGGGACTAAAACTAGCACAGATACGCAGTATTTT.